The present entry profiles one T cell receptor beta chain with its context. The antigen is not known. TCRdb's table, derived via immunoSEQ multiplex PCR, lists solely in-frame clones and lacks some. The table shows more than 2,000,000 clones, with approximately 95% occurring only once. This sample was included in a study of shared clonotypes between healthy human individuals. Study summary: Each donor contributed plates that comprised three CD4 naive, three CD4 memory, two CD8 naive and one CD8 memory.

Study-wide results and limits: Memory subsets generally showed smaller estimated richness than naive subsets did.

V gave up 5 bases and J gave up 10 bases, with 11 bases separating them. CDR1 and CDR2 (germline): LNHDA, SQIVND (reference sequence). CDR3 length: 11 amino acids. In the CD4+ fraction, cells were divided into CD45RA+ naive and CD45RA-negative memory subsets. The receptor was derived from a man aged 18 to 30 in good health. Some clones in this sample may be carry-over from other donors' samples. V gene TRBV19 combines with J gene TRBJ1-1, with D unclear. Source material: naive CD4+ T cells from PBMCs. Regarding subset: CD45RA+ positively selected. CDR3 sequence reads: CASSLRRVAFF. The DNA for the CDR3 is TGTGCCAGTAGTTTACGGAGGGTAGCTTTCTTT.